This record covers a single T cell receptor beta chain. The germline CDR1 and CDR2 sequences are SGHNT and YYREEE (reference sequence). The V end lost 2 bases, the J end lost 6 bases, and 18 bases lay between the germline ends. The CDR3 sequence is 16 residues long. Each CDR3 protein gets one entry after TCRdb re-called the RT-PCR reads with MiXCR. The sample yields fewer than 800,000 distinct CDR3 sequences, 12% to 15% seen once. The chain employs TRBV5-4 and TRBJ2-1; tentative D call: TRBD1 (6 bases). This TCR was sampled from a female donor in good health, serving as a healthy control. Material: memory CD4+ T cells from blood. CDR3 DNA sequence: TGTGCCAGCAGCTTTGAGGGCCTCAGGGGACCCAATGAGCAGTTCTTC. Protein sequence: CASSFEGLRGPNEQFF.